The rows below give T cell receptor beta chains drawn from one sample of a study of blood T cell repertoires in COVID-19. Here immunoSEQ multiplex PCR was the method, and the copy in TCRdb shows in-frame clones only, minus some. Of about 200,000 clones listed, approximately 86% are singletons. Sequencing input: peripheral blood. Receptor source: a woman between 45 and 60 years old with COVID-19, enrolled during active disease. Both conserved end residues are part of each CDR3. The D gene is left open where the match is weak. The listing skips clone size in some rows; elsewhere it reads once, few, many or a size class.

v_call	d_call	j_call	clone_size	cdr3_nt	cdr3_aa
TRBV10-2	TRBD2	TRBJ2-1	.	TGCGCCAGCAGTGATGGTAGCGGGAGAAATGAGCAGTTCTTC	CASSDGSGRNEQFF
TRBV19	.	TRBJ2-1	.	TGTGCCAGTAGCCCGTTGACAGGCCGCTTCTACAATGAGCAGTTCTTC	CASSPLTGRFYNEQFF
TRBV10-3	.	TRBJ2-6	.	TGTGCCATCAGTGAGTCGCGGGGGCCGGGCTCTGGGGCCAACGTCCTGACTTTC	CAISESRGPGSGANVLTF
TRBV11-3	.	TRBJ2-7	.	TGTGCCAGCAGCCCAACAGGGCACGAGCAGTACTTC	CASSPTGHEQYF
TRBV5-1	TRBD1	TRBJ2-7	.	TGCGCCAGCAGCTTCCAGTGGGGCAGGGGGTACGAGCAGTACTTC	CASSFQWGRGYEQYF
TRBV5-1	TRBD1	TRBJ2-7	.	TGCGCCAGCAGCCGACAGGGGGCAAAGTACGAGCAGTACTTC	CASSRQGAKYEQYF
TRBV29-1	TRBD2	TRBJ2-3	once	TGCAGCGTTGGGTTCGGACTAGCACTAGCGAGCACAGATACGCAGTATTTT	CSVGFGLALASTDTQYF
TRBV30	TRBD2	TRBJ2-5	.	TGTGCCGCCGGGGGGGGAGGCCAAGAGACCCAGTACTTC	CAAGGGGQETQYF
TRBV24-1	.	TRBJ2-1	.	TGTGCCACCAGTGACCGTACGTGGGCCCCCTTCTCCTACAATGAGCAGTTCTTC	CATSDRTWAPFSYNEQFF
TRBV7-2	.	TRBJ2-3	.	TGTGCCAGCAGCTTGACGGGACATCTCCGAGATACGCAGTATTTT	CASSLTGHLRDTQYF
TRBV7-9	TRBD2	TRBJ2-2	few	TGTGCCAGCGCGGGGGACGCTACGAACACCGGGGAGCTGTTTTTT	CASAGDATNTGELFF
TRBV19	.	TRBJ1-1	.	TGTGCCAGTAGTCGCCAGGGCGGGAACACTGAAGCTTTCTTT	CASSRQGGNTEAFF
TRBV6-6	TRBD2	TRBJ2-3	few	TGTGCCAGCAGTCCCTTACGGACTAGCGGGGGGCGGGATACGCAGTATTTT	CASSPLRTSGGRDTQYF
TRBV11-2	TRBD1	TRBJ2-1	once	TGTGCCAGCAGCTTAGGCAGGGGGCTAGTAGAGCAGTTCTTC	CASSLGRGLVEQFF
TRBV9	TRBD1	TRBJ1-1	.	TGTGCCAGCAGCGCGCCGACAGGGGGCGCATCTCTAAACACTGAAGCTTTCTTT	CASSAPTGGASLNTEAFF
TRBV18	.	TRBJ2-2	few	TGTGCCAGCTCATTACATAGAGCAGGAGGGACCGGGGAGCTGTTTTTT	CASSLHRAGGTGELFF
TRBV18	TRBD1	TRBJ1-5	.	TGTGCCAGCTCACCTTCCGGGACAGGGGGGGACGTCCCCCAGCATTTT	CASSPSGTGGDVPQHF
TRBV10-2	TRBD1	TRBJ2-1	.	TGCGCCAGTGGACAGGGAGACCCTAATGAGCAGTTCTTC	CASGQGDPNEQFF
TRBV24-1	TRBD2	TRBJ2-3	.	TGTGCCACCAGTGATTCGGGCGGGGGACGCACAGATACGCAGTATTTT	CATSDSGGGRTDTQYF
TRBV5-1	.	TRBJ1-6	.	TGCGCCAGCAGCCCTCGCCCCGGACAGACCGGATCCAATTCACCCCTCCACTTT	CASSPRPGQTGSNSPLHF
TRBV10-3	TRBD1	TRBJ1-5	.	TGTGCCATCAGCCCCGACAGGGGGTTGGGTCCTCAGCCCCAGCATTTT	CAISPDRGLGPQPQHF
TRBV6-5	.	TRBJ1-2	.	TGTGCCAGCATTCCGGGACACTCCTCCGTTGGCTACACCTTC	CASIPGHSSVGYTF
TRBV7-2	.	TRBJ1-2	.	TGTGCCAGCAGCCTATCTACAGGGAACTATGGCTACACCTTC	CASSLSTGNYGYTF
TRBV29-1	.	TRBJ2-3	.	TGCAGCGTTCGGGGGTCCTTCACAGATACGCAGTATTTT	CSVRGSFTDTQYF
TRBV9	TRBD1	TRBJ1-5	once	TGTGCCAGCAGCGTAGGATCAGGGGGGCTCACGGGCAATCAGCCCCAGCATTTT	CASSVGSGGLTGNQPQHF
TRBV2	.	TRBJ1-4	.	TGTGCCAGCAGAGGGGTGGGTTTTAATGAAAAACTGTTTTTT	CASRGVGFNEKLFF
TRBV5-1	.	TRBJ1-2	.	TGCGCCAGCAACATGGACGGAGGGAGTGGCGGCTACACCTTC	CASNMDGGSGGYTF
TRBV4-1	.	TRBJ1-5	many	TGCGCCAGCAGCCAAGAGGGGGCGGATCAGCCCCAGCATTTT	CASSQEGADQPQHF
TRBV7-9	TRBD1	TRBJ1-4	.	TGTGCCAGCAGCTTAGAGGGACAGGAGCTAGCAACTAATGAAAAACTGTTTTTT	CASSLEGQELATNEKLFF
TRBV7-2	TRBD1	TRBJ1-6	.	TGTGCCAGCAGCCCCTCTCACTGGACAGGGGGCAATTCACCCCTCCACTTT	CASSPSHWTGGNSPLHF
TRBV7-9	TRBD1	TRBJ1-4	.	TGTGCCAGCAGCTTAGGACAGGGTGATGAAAAACTGTTTTTT	CASSLGQGDEKLFF
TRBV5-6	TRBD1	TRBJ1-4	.	TGTGCCAGCAGCCCGTTAGGGACAGGCGACGAAAAACTGTTTTTT	CASSPLGTGDEKLFF
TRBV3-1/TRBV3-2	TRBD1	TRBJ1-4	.	TGTGCCAGCAGCCCACGACAGGGTGGGAATAATGAAAAACTGTTTTTT	CASSPRQGGNNEKLFF
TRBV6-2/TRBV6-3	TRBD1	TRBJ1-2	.	TGTGCCAGCAGTGACCGGGACAGGGCTAACTATGGCTACACCTTC	CASSDRDRANYGYTF
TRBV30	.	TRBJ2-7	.	TGTGCCTGGAGTGTACCGGGGGCCTACGAGCAGTACTTC	CAWSVPGAYEQYF
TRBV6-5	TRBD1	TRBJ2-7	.	TGTGCTAACCAGGGGGAAAACTACGAGCAGTACTTC	CANQGENYEQYF
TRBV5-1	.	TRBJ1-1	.	TGCGCCAGCAGCACCGACAGACTGAACACTGAAGCTTTCTTT	CASSTDRLNTEAFF
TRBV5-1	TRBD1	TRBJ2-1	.	TGCGCCAGCAGCAGACTACAGGGGGGAGGTGAGCAGTTCTTC	CASSRLQGGGEQFF
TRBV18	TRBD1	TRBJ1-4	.	TGTGCCAGCTCATCCACAGGGGATTGGTTGGAAAAACTGTTTTTT	CASSSTGDWLEKLFF
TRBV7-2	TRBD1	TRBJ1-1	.	TGTGCCAGCAGGGACAGGGGGCGCGGGGACACTGAAGCTTTCTTT	CASRDRGRGDTEAFF
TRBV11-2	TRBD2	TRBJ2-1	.	TGTGCCAGCAGCCCGATAGCGGGGTTTGCCTACAATGAGCAGTTCTTC	CASSPIAGFAYNEQFF